This entry describes one T cell receptor (beta chain). As yet, its antigen is unknown. CDR1 and CDR2 (germline): ENHRY, SYGVKD. Germline trimming cut 11 bases from V and 2 bases from J; bases unmatched to any gene: 4. This CDR3 is built from 13 residues. Some clones are missing from TCRdb's copy, which holds only in-frame ones; the method was immunoSEQ multiplex PCR. The data show fewer than 40,000 clones, around 74% seen once. This record belongs to a study of vaccination effects on CD4 cells after COVID-19. Study observations and caveats: The authors studied few convalescent patients and collected no early post-infection timepoints.

Culture lasted approximately 10 days before CD4+ T cell isolation. Each participant received a vaccine that was either BNT162b2 or mRNA-1273, given as two doses. The rearrangement uses TRBV10-3 and TRBJ2-5, with 11 bases identical to TRBD1. Specimen: CD4+ T cells from PBMCs cultured without peptide, collected after COVID-19 vaccination. The sequence derives from a human donor who received a COVID-19 vaccine. CDR3 DNA sequence: TGTGCCGGGGGGACAGGGGGGCAAGAGACCCAGTACTTC. As protein: CAGGTGGQETQYF.